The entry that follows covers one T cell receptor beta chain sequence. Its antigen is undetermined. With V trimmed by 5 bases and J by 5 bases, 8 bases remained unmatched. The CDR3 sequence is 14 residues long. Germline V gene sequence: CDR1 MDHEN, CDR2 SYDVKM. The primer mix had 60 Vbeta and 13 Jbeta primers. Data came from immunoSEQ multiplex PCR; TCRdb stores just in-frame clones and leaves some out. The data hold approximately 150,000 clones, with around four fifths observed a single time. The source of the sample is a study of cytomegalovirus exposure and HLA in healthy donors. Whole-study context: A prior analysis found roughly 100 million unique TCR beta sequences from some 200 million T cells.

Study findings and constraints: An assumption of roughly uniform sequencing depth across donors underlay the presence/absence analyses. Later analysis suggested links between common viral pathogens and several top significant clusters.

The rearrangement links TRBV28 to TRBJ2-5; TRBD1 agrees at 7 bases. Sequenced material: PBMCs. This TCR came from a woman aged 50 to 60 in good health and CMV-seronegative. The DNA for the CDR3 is TGTGCCAGCAGTACCCCCGGGACAGCCGAGACCCAGTACTTC. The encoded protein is CASSTPGTAETQYF.